The 27 T cell receptor beta chains below all came from one sample that was sequenced in a study of cytomegalovirus exposure and HLA in healthy donors. This PCR relied on a set of 60 Vbeta primers and 13 Jbeta primers. Sequencing used immunoSEQ multiplex PCR; TCRdb keeps in-frame clones, though not all of them. The table has 100,000 to 150,000 clones, about 80% seen once. The sequencing input was PBMCs. The receptors derive from a man in his forties in good health and CMV-seronegative.

The J gene is TRBJ2-5, the V gene TRBV7-9, with 7 bases that match TRBD1. CDR1 is SEHNR and CDR2 is FQNEAQ in the germline V gene (reference sequence). Trimming at V came to 5 bases and at J to 8 bases, leaving 11 bases not matched to a gene. This CDR3 region has 14 residues. In DNA, the CDR3 is TGTGCCAGCAGCCTCGGGGACAGTCCGTTCACCCAGTACTTC. Encoded protein: CASSLGDSPFTQYF.

V gene TRBV7-8 combines with J gene TRBJ2-7, with D possibly TRBD2 on 6 matching bases. CDR1 SGHVS and CDR2 FQNEAQ come from the germline V gene. Trimming took 3 bases from V and 7 from J, leaving 16 bases between them. The CDR3 is 14 amino acids. CDR3 DNA sequence: TGTGCCAGCAGCTTGGGGGGAGCCCTCTTGGAGCAGTACTTC. This codes for CASSLGGALLEQYF.

The chain links TRBV2 to TRBJ2-2, with 11 bases lining up with TRBD2. CDR3 size: 15 residues. The V and J ends lost 7 bases and 8 bases, in that order; junction bases with no gene match: 9. Germline V gene sequence: CDR1 SNHLY, CDR2 FYNNEI. CDR3 in amino acids: CASTSVAGGRGELFF. For the CDR3, the DNA is TGTGCCAGCACGTCAGTAGCGGGAGGGCGAGGGGAGCTGTTTTTT.

The genes are TRBV5-5 and TRBJ2-5, with a weak D call TRBD1 (6 bases). With 0 bases removed from V and 7 bases from J, the gap between germline ends came to 22 bases. This CDR3 has 17 amino acids. Germline V gene data show CDR1 as SGHKS and CDR2 as YYEKEE (reference sequence). The CDR3 DNA reads as TGTGCCAGCAGCTTGGCCATTGGGGGCCCTCCCGATGGGACCCAGTACTTC. This gives the protein CASSLAIGGPPDGTQYF. The full variable domain, in which reference TRBV5-5 and TRBJ2-5 provide the parts outside the CDR3, is DAGVTQSPTHLIKTRGQQVTLRCSPISGHKSVSWYQQVLGQGPQFIFQYYEKEERGRGNFPDRFSARQFPNYSSELNVNALLLGDSALYLCASSLAIGGPPDGTQYFGPGTRLLVL.

The V and J genes are TRBV2 and TRBJ1-6, with D possibly matching TRBD1 (5 bases). Germline loops: CDR1 SNHLY, CDR2 FYNNEI. This CDR3 comprises 14 residues. Trimming left V 7 bases short and J 2 bases short, with 9 bases between. The CDR3 bases are TGTGCCAGCAAGGGGTTACCCTATAATTCACCCCTCCACTTT. It specifies CASKGLPYNSPLHF.

The chain links TRBV6-5 to TRBJ2-7; 8 positions match TRBD1. CDR3 length: 15 amino acids. Germline trimming cut 6 bases from V and 2 bases from J; bases unmatched to any gene: 9. CDR1 is MNHEY, CDR2 SVGAGI, per germline. CDR3 amino acids: CASRADRGAPYEQYF. CDR3 sequence (DNA): TGTGCCAGCAGAGCAGACAGGGGCGCTCCCTACGAGCAGTACTTC.

V is TRBV9 and J is TRBJ1-1; D is ambiguous. This CDR3 contains 16 residues. Germline V gene data show CDR1 as SGDLS and CDR2 as YYNGEE. V lost 4 bases and J lost 0, with 16 bases in between. CDR3 DNA sequence: TGTGCCAGCAGCCCCACTAGCGCAGTATTGAACACTGAAGCTTTCTTT. It translates to CASSPTSAVLNTEAFF.

The CDR3 DNA reads as TGCGCCAGCAGCCCTGGGATGGCTCATGGGGCAGAGACCCAGTACTTC. Protein product: CASSPGMAHGAETQYF. V gene TRBV5-1 combines with J gene TRBJ2-5; TRBD1 might be the D (5 bases). Germline V lookup: CDR1 SGHRS, CDR2 YFSETQ. The CDR3 runs to 16 residues. Trimming took off 4 bases at V and 4 bases at J, with 20 bases between the two ends.

This clone was detected only a few times. The gene calls are TRBV29-1 and TRBJ1-1, with 8 bases lining up with TRBD1. The CDR3 is 11 residues long. The trim removed 6 bases at V and 5 bases at J, leaving 2 bases unmatched. Germline CDR1 SQVTM, CDR2 ANQGSEA. The CDR3 bases are TGCAGCGTCCGGGACAGGACTGAAGCTTTCTTT. Its translation: CSVRDRTEAFF.

The CDR3 loop is CASSEGAGGQETQYF. The CDR3 DNA is TGCGCCAGCAGTGAGGGGGCGGGAGGCCAAGAGACCCAGTACTTC. The chain uses TRBV10-1 and TRBJ2-5; 8 nucleotides align to TRBD2. The germline V gene has CDR1 WNHNN and CDR2 SYGVQD (reference sequence). After removal of 2 bases from V and 1 base from J, the junction contained 3 bases not matched to a gene. The CDR3 contains 15 residues.

This clone was seen more than once but under ten times. This specimen includes other DNA sequences encoding the same CDR3. The chain employs TRBV6-1 and TRBJ2-7; 9 nucleotides align to TRBD2. The junction had 4 bases not matched to a gene; V was cut back by 1 base and J by 3 bases. The CDR3 consists of 15 residues. In germline, CDR1 is MNHNS, CDR2 SASEGT. The CDR3 sequence: CASSEGPAGGYEQYF. The CDR3 nucleotides read TGTGCCAGCAGTGAAGGGCCAGCGGGAGGCTACGAGCAGTACTTC.

V is TRBV7-9 and J is TRBJ1-1, with TRBD1 identical over 8 bases. The V and J ends lost 5 bases and 3 bases, in that order; junction bases with no gene match: 5. The CDR3 loop spans 14 amino acids. Germline V CDR1 and CDR2: SEHNR, FQNEAQ (reference sequence). The CDR3 protein is CASSTSGGYTEAFF. Here the CDR3 DNA reads TGTGCCAGCAGCACATCAGGGGGCTACACTGAAGCTTTCTTT.

V is TRBV6-1 and J is TRBJ2-3; 11 nucleotides agree with TRBD1. Trimming removed 10 bases from V and 8 bases from J; junction bases left unmatched: 5. Germline loops: CDR1 MNHNS, CDR2 SASEGT. The CDR3 contains 12 residues. This CDR3 reads CATGQGASTQYF. The CDR3 region has the DNA TGTGCCACCGGACAGGGGGCGAGTACGCAGTATTTT.

The chain is built from TRBV6-5 and TRBJ2-5, with a weak D call TRBD2 (5 bases). Trimming removed 3 bases from V and 1 base from J, with 9 bases in between. The CDR3 spans 14 residues. Germline V gene sequence: CDR1 MNHEY, CDR2 SVGAGI. CDR3 coding DNA: TGTGCCAGCAGTTATTCGGGGAGCCAAGAGACCCAGTACTTC. Translated, it gives CASSYSGSQETQYF.

The gene calls are TRBV27 and TRBJ2-5, with D possibly TRBD2 on 5 matching bases. CDR1 is MNHEY, CDR2 SMNVEV, per germline (reference sequence). CDR3 size: 13 residues. V lost 6 bases and J lost 4, with 12 bases in between. The chain's CDR3 is CASSPLGRETQYF. CDR3 sequence (DNA): TGTGCCAGCAGCCCCCTTGGGAGAGAGACCCAGTACTTC.

The V and J genes are TRBV6-5 and TRBJ2-5, with D maybe TRBD2 (5 bases). The V end was cut by 8 bases, the J end by 4 bases, with 11 bases between. The CDR3 runs 12 residues. Germline loops: CDR1 MNHEY, CDR2 SVGAGI. The CDR3: CASGRGPETQYF. The CDR3 DNA sequence: TGTGCCAGCGGGCGAGGGCCAGAGACCCAGTACTTC.

The genes are TRBV5-6 and TRBJ2-7; 7 bases match TRBD2. Looked up from germline, CDR1 is SGHDT and CDR2 is YYEEEE. V dropped 4 bases and J dropped 0; count of bases not matched to a gene: 4. This CDR3 is built from 14 residues. CDR3 amino acids: CASSRGVGSYEQYF. The CDR3 DNA reads as TGTGCCAGCAGCCGGGGGGTCGGCTCCTACGAGCAGTACTTC.

The V call is TRBV5-6, the J call TRBJ2-7; D may be TRBD1 (6 bases). Between the trimmed V and J ends, which lost 4 bases and 1 base, there was a span of 12 bases. This CDR3 region has 14 residues. Germline V gene data show CDR1 as SGHDT and CDR2 as YYEEEE. The CDR3 DNA reads TGTGCCAGCAGCAGAGAGACAGGTTCCTACGAGCAGTACTTC. Protein: CASSRETGSYEQYF. Using reference TRBV5-6 and TRBJ2-7 for the parts outside the CDR3, the full variable domain is DAGVTQSPTHLIKTRGQQVTLRCSPKSGHDTVSWYQQALGQGPQFIFQYYEEEERQRGNFPDRFSGHQFPNYSSELNVNALLLGDSALYLCASSRETGSYEQYFGPGTRLTVT.

This clone was seen only a few times. This sequence joins TRBV29-1 and TRBJ2-5; TRBD2 matches at 7 bases. The germline V gene encodes CDR1 SQVTM and CDR2 ANQGSEA. V shed 1 base and J 4 bases; nucleotides not matched to a gene: 12. The CDR3 extends over 16 amino acids. The CDR3 sequence is CSVEVLGEGRGETQYF. For the CDR3, the DNA is TGCAGCGTTGAAGTACTGGGGGAGGGCCGTGGAGAGACCCAGTACTTC.

The chain couples TRBV5-1 to TRBJ1-4, with 9 bases matching TRBD1. Germline V gene data show CDR1 as SGHRS and CDR2 as YFSETQ. The CDR3 extends over 15 amino acids. Losses at the gene ends were 1 base for V and 5 bases for J; bases not matched to a gene: 3. CDR3 in DNA: TGCGCCAGCAGCTTGACCGGGACAGGGAATGAAAAACTGTTTTTT. This gives the protein CASSLTGTGNEKLFF.

This clone was recorded a few times. The V and J genes are TRBV2 and TRBJ2-1, with D tentatively TRBD1 (5 bases). The CDR3 totals 14 residues. Trimming took off 7 bases at V and 4 bases at J, with 14 bases between the two ends. Germline V CDR1 and CDR2: SNHLY, FYNNEI. The CDR3 nucleotides read TGTGCCAGCACCAGGGAATCGGGTTACAATGAGCAGTTCTTC. The encoded protein is CASTRESGYNEQFF. The whole variable domain, filled in from reference TRBV2 and TRBJ2-1, reads EPEVTQTPSHQVTQMGQEVILRCVPISNHLYFYWYRQILGQKVEFLVSFYNNEISEKSEIFDDQFSVERPDGSNFTLKIRSTKLEDSAMYFCASTRESGYNEQFFGPGTRLTVL.

This clone was seen a few times. The chain combines TRBV6-5 with TRBJ2-7; the match to TRBD1 covers 9 bases. CDR3 length: 14 amino acids. Germline V gene sequence: CDR1 MNHEY, CDR2 SVGAGI. Unmatched junction bases numbered 5, after V lost 6 bases and J lost 2 bases. This CDR3 reads CASSAGTGTYEQYF. The CDR3 DNA follows: TGTGCCAGCAGCGCCGGGACAGGGACCTACGAGCAGTACTTC.

In this sample, this clone turned up a few times. The chain couples TRBV4-2 to TRBJ2-5; 9 bases map to TRBD2. The CDR3 extends over 15 amino acids. With 0 bases clipped from V and 1 base from J, the junction kept 0 bases outside the gene matches. CDR1 and CDR2 from the germline V gene are LGHNA and YNFKEQ. The CDR3 is CASSQERGGQETQYF. DNA of the CDR3: TGTGCCAGCAGCCAAGAGCGGGGGGGCCAAGAGACCCAGTACTTC.

V gene TRBV6-5 combines with J gene TRBJ2-7, with TRBD1 matching over 9 bases. Unmatched junction bases numbered 11, after V lost 4 bases and J lost 4 bases. This CDR3 has 16 residues. Germline values: CDR1 MNHEY, CDR2 SVGAGI. CDR3 residues: CASSSTRLGQGYEQYF. The CDR3 DNA sequence: TGTGCCAGCAGTTCCACTCGACTGGGACAGGGTTACGAGCAGTACTTC.

For this clone: The same CDR3 can be traced to other DNA sequences in this sample. The chain carries TRBV5-1 and TRBJ2-2; D remains unclear. The CDR3 extends over 13 amino acids. The germline gives CDR1 SGHRS, CDR2 YFSETQ. V was pared by 0 bases and J by 4 bases, with 4 bases between. The CDR3 loop reads CASSLAGTGELFF. The CDR3 DNA sequence: TGCGCCAGCAGCTTGGCAGGCACCGGGGAGCTGTTTTTT. Based on the CDR3 plus reference TRBV5-1 and TRBJ2-2, the full variable domain is KAGVTQTPRYLIKTRGQQVTLSCSPISGHRSVSWYQQTPGQGLQFLFEYFSETQRNKGNFPGRFSGRQFSNSRSEMNVSTLELGDSALYLCASSLAGTGELFFGEGSRLTVL.

The V and J genes are TRBV10-3 and TRBJ1-6; D unclear. CDR3 length: 16 residues. From germline, CDR1 is ENHRY and CDR2 SYGVKD. V shed 0 bases and J shed 3 bases, with 9 bases lying between them. This CDR3 reads CAISESVAVYNSPLHF. DNA of the CDR3: TGTGCCATCAGTGAGTCGGTTGCGGTCTATAATTCACCCCTCCACTTT.

The genes are TRBV28 and TRBJ1-5, with D possibly matching TRBD1 (5 bases). Germline V CDR1 and CDR2: MDHEN, SYDVKM. V dropped 10 bases and J dropped 3 bases, with 25 bases sitting between them. The CDR3 has 17 amino acids. The CDR3 loop reads CANLPLGAAQDNQPQHF. The CDR3 nucleotides read TGTGCCAACCTACCCCTAGGGGCAGCTCAGGACAATCAGCCCCAGCATTTT.